The present T cell receptor beta chain was sequenced within a study of T cells in localized non-small cell lung cancer. Germline CDR1 reads SGHNT; CDR2 reads YYREEE (reference sequence). Trimming removed 7 bases at V and 0 bases at J, with 10 bases between. The CDR3 consists of 13 residues. This clone was picked up a small number of times. Its antigen is not identified. General study results and limits: The greatest T cell clonality was found in uninvolved adjacent lung (higher than in tumor).

The repertoire was sequenced with immunoSEQ multiplex PCR; TCRdb's copy has only in-frame clones and lacks some. The sample has approximately 89,000 clones, less than 85% seen once. Sequenced here: PBMCs, sampled before any cancer treatment. The sequence came from a man aged 40 to 69 with stage II squamous cell lung carcinoma. The chain employs TRBV5-4 and TRBJ1-1, with D unclear. The CDR3 protein is CASGPELNTEAFF. In DNA, the CDR3 is TGTGCCAGCGGACCCGAACTGAACACTGAAGCTTTCTTT.